This is a list of T cell receptor beta chains from one sample in a study of blood T cell repertoires in COVID-19. TCRdb's table, derived via immunoSEQ multiplex PCR, lists solely in-frame clones and lacks some. The table has approximately 500,000 clones, 85% to 90% seen once; the top ten hold less than 2%. Sequencing was done on a sample of PBMCs or T cells enriched from blood (not recorded which). These receptors all stem from a woman between 40 and 50 years old who had recovered from COVID-19. CDR3s include the opening cysteine and the closing phenylalanine or tryptophan. The order of the fields is D gene, V gene, clone size, J gene, CDR3 DNA, CDR3 protein. A D gene is named only where the DNA matches it firmly. Some rows mark clone size as missing; the rest say once, few, many or name a class of expanded clone.

d_gene: TRBD2; v_gene: TRBV3-1/TRBV3-2; abundance: -; j_gene: TRBJ2-5; CDR3nt: TGTGCCAGCACCGGACTTACTCGAATTAGCGGGATGGGAGAGACCCAGTACTTC; CDR3aa: CASTGLTRISGMGETQYF
d_gene: TRBD2; v_gene: TRBV11-3; abundance: -; j_gene: TRBJ2-3; CDR3nt: TGTGCCAGCAGCCTTTCGGGGGGGGGCTCGGACACAGATACGCAGTATTTT; CDR3aa: CASSLSGGGSDTDTQYF
d_gene: -; v_gene: TRBV18; abundance: -; j_gene: TRBJ2-5; CDR3nt: TGTGCCAGCGCTGGACCGACAGCGTCTGGACAAGAGACCCAGTACTTC; CDR3aa: CASAGPTASGQETQYF
d_gene: -; v_gene: TRBV27; abundance: once; j_gene: TRBJ2-2; CDR3nt: TGTGCCAGCAGTTTATCGTTGCGGGGTTCGGGGACCGGGGAGCTGTTTTTT; CDR3aa: CASSLSLRGSGTGELFF
d_gene: TRBD1; v_gene: TRBV27; abundance: -; j_gene: TRBJ2-3; CDR3nt: TGTGCCAGCAGTCCGACAGGGGGACGTGTTGATACGCAGTATTTT; CDR3aa: CASSPTGGRVDTQYF
d_gene: -; v_gene: TRBV6-2/TRBV6-3; abundance: once; j_gene: TRBJ2-7; CDR3nt: TGTGCCAGCAGTTACTCGAGCGCCGGACACGGCTACGAGCAGTACTTC; CDR3aa: CASSYSSAGHGYEQYF
d_gene: TRBD2; v_gene: TRBV25-1; abundance: once; j_gene: TRBJ2-7; CDR3nt: TGTGCCAGCAGGTCGGCGGTTCCCGGGACTAGCGGGAGTTACGAGCAGTACTTC; CDR3aa: CASRSAVPGTSGSYEQYF
d_gene: TRBD2; v_gene: TRBV11-3; abundance: -; j_gene: TRBJ2-1; CDR3nt: TGTGCCAGCAGCTTATCGCTAGCGGGTTTCAATGAGCAGTTCTTC; CDR3aa: CASSLSLAGFNEQFF
d_gene: -; v_gene: TRBV5-5; abundance: -; j_gene: TRBJ2-1; CDR3nt: TGTGCCAGCAGCTTGGACAGGGCTTACAATGAGCAGTTCTTC; CDR3aa: CASSLDRAYNEQFF
d_gene: TRBD2; v_gene: TRBV7-9; abundance: -; j_gene: TRBJ2-5; CDR3nt: TGTGCCAGCAGCTTAGGGAGGTGGGAGGGCCAGCGAGAGACCCAGTACTTC; CDR3aa: CASSLGRWEGQRETQYF
d_gene: TRBD1; v_gene: TRBV7-6; abundance: -; j_gene: TRBJ2-7; CDR3nt: TGTGCCAGCAGCTTAGAGAGGACAGGGGCCGAGCAGTACTTC; CDR3aa: CASSLERTGAEQYF